This TCR beta chain is drawn from a study of blood T cell repertoires in COVID-19. Study overall: Acute and convalescent COVID-19 samples came from the United States, Italy and Spain.

This CDR3 contains 16 residues. With 3 bases clipped from V and 9 bases from J, the junction kept 14 bases outside the gene matches. Germline CDR1 SNHLY, CDR2 FYNNEI. Generated by immunoSEQ multiplex PCR, the TCRdb table keeps only in-frame clones and is missing some. The table shows 95,000 to 150,000 clones, with approximately 90% occurring only once. This TCR was sampled from a human donor in a cohort sampled during active COVID-19. Sequencing was carried out using peripheral blood. The chain recombines TRBV2 with TRBJ2-5, with TRBD2 matching 9 bases. CDR3 sequence: CASSEFLAGPGRAQYF. The CDR3 coding sequence is TGTGCCAGCAGTGAGTTTCTAGCGGGGCCGGGACGGGCCCAGTACTTC.